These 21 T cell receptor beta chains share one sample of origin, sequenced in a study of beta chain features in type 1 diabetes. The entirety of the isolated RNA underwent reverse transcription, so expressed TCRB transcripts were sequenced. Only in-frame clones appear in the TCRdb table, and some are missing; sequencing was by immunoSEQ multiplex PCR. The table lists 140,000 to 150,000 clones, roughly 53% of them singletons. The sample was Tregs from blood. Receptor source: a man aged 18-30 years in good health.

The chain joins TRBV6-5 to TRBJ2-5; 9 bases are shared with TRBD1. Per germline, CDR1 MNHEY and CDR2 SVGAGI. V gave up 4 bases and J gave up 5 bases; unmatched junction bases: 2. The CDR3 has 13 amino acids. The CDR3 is CASSWDRVETQYF. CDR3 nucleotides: TGTGCCAGCAGTTGGGACAGGGTGGAGACCCAGTACTTC.

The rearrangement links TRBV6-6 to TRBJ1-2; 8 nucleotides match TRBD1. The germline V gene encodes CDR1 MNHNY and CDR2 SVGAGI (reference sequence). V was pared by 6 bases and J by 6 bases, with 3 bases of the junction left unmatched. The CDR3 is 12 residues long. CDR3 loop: CASRQGGDGYTF. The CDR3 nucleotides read TGTGCCAGCAGACAGGGGGGGGATGGCTACACCTTC.

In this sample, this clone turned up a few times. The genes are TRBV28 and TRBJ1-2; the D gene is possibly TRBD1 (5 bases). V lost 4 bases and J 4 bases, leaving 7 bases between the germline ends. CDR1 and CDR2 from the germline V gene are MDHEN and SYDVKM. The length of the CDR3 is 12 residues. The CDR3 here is CASSYRSYGYTF. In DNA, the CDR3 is TGTGCCAGCAGTTACAGGTCCTATGGCTACACCTTC.

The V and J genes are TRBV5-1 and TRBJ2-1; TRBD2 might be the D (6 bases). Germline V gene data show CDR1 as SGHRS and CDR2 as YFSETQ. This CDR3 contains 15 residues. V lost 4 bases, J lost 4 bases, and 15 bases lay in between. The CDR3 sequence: CASSPTSTGYNEQFF. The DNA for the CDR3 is TGCGCCAGCAGCCCCACTAGCACGGGGTACAATGAGCAGTTCTTC. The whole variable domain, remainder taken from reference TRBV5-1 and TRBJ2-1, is KAGVTQTPRYLIKTRGQQVTLSCSPISGHRSVSWYQQTPGQGLQFLFEYFSETQRNKGNFPGRFSGRQFSNSRSEMNVSTLELGDSALYLCASSPTSTGYNEQFFGPGTRLTVL.

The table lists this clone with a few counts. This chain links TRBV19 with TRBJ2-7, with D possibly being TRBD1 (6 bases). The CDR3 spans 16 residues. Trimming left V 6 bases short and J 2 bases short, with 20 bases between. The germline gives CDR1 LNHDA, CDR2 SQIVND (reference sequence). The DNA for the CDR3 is TGTGCCAGTAGCAGACAAGGAGCGGACAGCACCTACGAGCAGTACTTC. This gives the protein CASSRQGADSTYEQYF.

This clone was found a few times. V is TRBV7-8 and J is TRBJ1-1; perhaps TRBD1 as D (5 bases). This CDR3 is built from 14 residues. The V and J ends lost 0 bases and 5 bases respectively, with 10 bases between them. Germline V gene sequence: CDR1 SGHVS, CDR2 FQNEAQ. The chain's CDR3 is CASSLAGGNTEAFF. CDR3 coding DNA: TGTGCCAGCAGCTTAGCGGGGGGTAATACTGAAGCTTTCTTT.

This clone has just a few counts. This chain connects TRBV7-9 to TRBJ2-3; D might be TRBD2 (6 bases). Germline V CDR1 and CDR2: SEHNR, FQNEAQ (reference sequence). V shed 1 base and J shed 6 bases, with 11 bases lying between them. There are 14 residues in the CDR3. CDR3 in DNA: TGTGCCAGCAGCTTAGAACTAGCATCCGATACGCAGTATTTT. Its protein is CASSLELASDTQYF.

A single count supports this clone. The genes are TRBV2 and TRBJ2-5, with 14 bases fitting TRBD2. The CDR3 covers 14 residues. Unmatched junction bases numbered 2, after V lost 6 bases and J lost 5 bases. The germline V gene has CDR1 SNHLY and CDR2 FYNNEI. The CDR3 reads CASRGTSGGETQYF. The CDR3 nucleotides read TGTGCCAGCAGGGGGACTAGCGGGGGTGAGACCCAGTACTTC.

The CDR3 nucleotides are TGTGCCAGCAGCAGGGGACAGGCTGCCTACACTGAAGCTTTCTTT. Translated, it gives CASSRGQAAYTEAFF. This sequence joins TRBV11-1 and TRBJ1-1; TRBD1 agrees at 8 bases. The CDR3 runs to 15 residues. With V trimmed by 5 bases and J by 3 bases, 8 bases remained unmatched. Germline lookup yields CDR1 SGHAT and CDR2 FQDESV (reference sequence).

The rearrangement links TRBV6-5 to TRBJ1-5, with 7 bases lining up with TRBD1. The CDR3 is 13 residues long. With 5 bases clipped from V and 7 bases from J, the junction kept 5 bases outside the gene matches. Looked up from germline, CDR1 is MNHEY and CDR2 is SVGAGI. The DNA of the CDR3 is TGTGCCAGCAGTCGGACAGGCGAACAGCCCCAGCATTTT. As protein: CASSRTGEQPQHF.

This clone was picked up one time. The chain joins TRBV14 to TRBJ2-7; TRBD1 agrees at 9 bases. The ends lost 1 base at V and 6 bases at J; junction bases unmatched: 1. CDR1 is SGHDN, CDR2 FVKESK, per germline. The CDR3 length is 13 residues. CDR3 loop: CASSQGGQGEQYF. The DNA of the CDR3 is TGTGCCAGCAGCCAAGGGGGACAGGGCGAGCAGTACTTC.

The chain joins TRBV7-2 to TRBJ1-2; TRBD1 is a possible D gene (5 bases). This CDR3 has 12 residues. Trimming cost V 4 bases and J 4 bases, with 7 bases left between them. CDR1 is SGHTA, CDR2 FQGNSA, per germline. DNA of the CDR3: TGTGCCAGCAGCTCGACAGCCTATGGCTACACCTTC. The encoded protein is CASSSTAYGYTF. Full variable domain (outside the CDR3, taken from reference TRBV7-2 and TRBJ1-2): GAGVSQSPSNKVTEKGKDVELRCDPISGHTALYWYRQSLGQGLEFLIYFQGNSAPDKSGLPSDRFSAERTGGSVSTLTIQRTQQEDSAVYLCASSSTAYGYTFGSGTRLTVV.

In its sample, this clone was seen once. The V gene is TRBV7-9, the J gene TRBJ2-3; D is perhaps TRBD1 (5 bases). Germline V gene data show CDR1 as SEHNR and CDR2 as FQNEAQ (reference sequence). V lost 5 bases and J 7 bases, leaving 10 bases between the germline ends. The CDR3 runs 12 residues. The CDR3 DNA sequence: TGTGCCAGCAGCGGGGCTGGGTATACGCAGTATTTT. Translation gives CASSGAGYTQYF.

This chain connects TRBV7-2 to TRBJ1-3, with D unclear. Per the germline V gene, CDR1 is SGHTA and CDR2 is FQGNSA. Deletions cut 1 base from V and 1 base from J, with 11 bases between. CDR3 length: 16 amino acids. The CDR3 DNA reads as TGTGCCAGCAGCTTAGTACCTTGGACTTCTGGAAACACCATATATTTT. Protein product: CASSLVPWTSGNTIYF.

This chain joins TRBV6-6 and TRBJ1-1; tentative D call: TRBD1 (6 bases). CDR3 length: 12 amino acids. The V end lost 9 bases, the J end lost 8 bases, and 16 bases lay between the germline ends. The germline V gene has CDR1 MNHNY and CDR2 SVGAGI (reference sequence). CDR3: CASSSDSPEAFF. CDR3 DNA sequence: TGTGCCAGTTCCTCGGACAGCCCAGAAGCTTTCTTT.

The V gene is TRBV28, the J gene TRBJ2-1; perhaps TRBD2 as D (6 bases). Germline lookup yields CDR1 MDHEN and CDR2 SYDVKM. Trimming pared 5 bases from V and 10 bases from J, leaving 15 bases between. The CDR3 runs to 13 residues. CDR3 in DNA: TGTGCCAGCAGTGAATTAGCGGCACGGGAGCAGTTCTTC. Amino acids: CASSELAAREQFF. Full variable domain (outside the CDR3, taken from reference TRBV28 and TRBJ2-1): DVKVTQSSRYLVKRTGEKVFLECVQDMDHENMFWYRQDPGLGLRLIYFSYDVKMKEKGDIPEGYSVSREKKERFSLILESASTNQTSMYLCASSELAAREQFFGPGTRLTVL.

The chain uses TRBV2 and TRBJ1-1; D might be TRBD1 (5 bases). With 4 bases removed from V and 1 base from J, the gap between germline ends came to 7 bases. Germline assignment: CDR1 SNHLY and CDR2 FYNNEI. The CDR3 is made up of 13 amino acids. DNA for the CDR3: TGTGCCAGCAGTGGCAGGGCGAACACTGAAGCTTTCTTT. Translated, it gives CASSGRANTEAFF.

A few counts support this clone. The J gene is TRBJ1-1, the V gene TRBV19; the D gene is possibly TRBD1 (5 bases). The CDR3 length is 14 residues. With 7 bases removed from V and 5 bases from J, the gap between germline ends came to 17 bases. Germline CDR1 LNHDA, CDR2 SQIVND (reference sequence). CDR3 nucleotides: TGTGCCAGTATGTTCAGGGCGGTATCTACTGAAGCTTTCTTT. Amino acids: CASMFRAVSTEAFF.

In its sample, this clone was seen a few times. CDR3 sequence (DNA): TGTGCCAGCAGGGGACAGTTAAACACTGAAGCTTTCTTT. Protein product: CASRGQLNTEAFF. The V and J genes are TRBV2 and TRBJ1-1; 7 bases match TRBD1. Germline trimming cut 6 bases from V and 2 bases from J; bases unmatched to any gene: 3. This CDR3 contains 13 residues. Germline-derived CDR1 and CDR2 are SNHLY and FYNNEI.

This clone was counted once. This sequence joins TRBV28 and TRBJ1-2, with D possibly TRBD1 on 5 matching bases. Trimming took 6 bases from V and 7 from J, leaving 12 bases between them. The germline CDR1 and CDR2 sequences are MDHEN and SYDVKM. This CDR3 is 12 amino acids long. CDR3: CASRAGSSGYTF. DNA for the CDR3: TGTGCCAGCAGGGCAGGGTCGAGTGGCTACACCTTC.

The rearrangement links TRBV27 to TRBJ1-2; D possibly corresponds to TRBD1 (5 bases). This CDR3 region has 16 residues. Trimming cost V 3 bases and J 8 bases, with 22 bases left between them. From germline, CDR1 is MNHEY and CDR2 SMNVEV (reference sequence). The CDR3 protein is CASSFLPSRGREGYTF. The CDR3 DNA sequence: TGTGCCAGCAGTTTTCTCCCGTCGCGGGGCCGAGAGGGCTACACCTTC.